This TCR beta chain appears in the sequencing data of a study of OX40 agonist ivuxolimab in advanced cancers. Study context: Three patients, one with hepatocellular carcinoma and two with cutaneous melanoma, achieved partial responses. Regarding the study as a whole: On average, a greater number of expanded clones characterised CD8+ T cells relative to CD4+. Doses of 0.1 to 3.0 mg/kg were accompanied by clonal expansion of CD4+ and CD8+ blood T cells by week 6. Specificity for antigen went undetermined in the expanded peripheral T cells.

The protocol was immunoSEQ multiplex PCR, while the TCRdb copy is restricted to in-frame clones and leaves out a portion. The data hold about 66,000 clones, with roughly 85% observed a single time. V shed 8 bases and J shed 3 bases, with 7 bases lying between them. Germline CDR1 reads WSHSY; CDR2 reads SAAADI. CDR3 size: 12 residues. Of note for this clone: What it binds is unknown.

Material: CD4+ or CD8+ T cells sorted from blood, obtained in a trial of the OX40 agonist ivuxolimab. The chain employs TRBV10-2 and TRBJ1-4; D remains unclear. This clonotype was obtained from an adult with an advanced solid tumor such as melanoma, head and neck, liver or kidney cancer. The CDR3 DNA reads as TGCGCCAGCCGGCGGTCTAATGAAAAACTGTTTTTT. Translating it yields CASRRSNEKLFF.